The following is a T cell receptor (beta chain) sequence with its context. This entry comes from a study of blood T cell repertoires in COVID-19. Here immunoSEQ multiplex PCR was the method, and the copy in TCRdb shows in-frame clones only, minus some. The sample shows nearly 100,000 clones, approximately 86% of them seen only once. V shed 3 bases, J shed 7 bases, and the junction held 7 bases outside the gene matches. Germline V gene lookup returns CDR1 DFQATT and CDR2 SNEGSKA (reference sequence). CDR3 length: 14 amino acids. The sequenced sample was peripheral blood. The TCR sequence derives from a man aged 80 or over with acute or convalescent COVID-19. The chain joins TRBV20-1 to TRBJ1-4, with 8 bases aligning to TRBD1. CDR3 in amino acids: CSASQGQDFEKLFF. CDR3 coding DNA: TGCAGTGCTAGTCAGGGACAGGACTTTGAAAAACTGTTTTTT.